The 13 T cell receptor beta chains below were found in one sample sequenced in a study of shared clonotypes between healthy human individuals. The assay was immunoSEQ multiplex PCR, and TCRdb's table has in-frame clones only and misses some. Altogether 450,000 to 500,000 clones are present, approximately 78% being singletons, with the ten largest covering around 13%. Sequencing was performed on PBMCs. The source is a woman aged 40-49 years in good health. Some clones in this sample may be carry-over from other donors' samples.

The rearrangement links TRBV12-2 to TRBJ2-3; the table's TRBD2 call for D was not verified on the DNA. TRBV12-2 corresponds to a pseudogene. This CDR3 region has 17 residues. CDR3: CASRLVMGLGRTDTQYF. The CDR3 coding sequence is TGTGCAAGTCGCTTAGTGATGGGACTAGGGCGTACAGATACGCAGTATTTT.

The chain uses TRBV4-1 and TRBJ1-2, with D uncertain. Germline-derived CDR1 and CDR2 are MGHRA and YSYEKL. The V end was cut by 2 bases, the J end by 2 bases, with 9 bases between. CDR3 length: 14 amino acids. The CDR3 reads CASSQTGPNYGYTF. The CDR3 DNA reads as TGCGCCAGCAGCCAAACCGGGCCCAACTATGGCTACACCTTC.

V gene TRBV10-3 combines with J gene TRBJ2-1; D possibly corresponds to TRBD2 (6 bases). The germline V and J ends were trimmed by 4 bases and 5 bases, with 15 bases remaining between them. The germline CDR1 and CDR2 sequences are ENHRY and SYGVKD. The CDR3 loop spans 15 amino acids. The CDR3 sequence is CAISGGTRTHNEQFF. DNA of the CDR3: TGTGCCATCAGTGGCGGGACTCGAACACACAATGAGCAGTTCTTC.

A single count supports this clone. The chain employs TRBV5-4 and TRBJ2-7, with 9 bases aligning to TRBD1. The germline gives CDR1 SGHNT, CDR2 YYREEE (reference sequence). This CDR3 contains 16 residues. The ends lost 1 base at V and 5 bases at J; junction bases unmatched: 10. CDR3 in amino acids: CASSLPGGTGSHEQYF. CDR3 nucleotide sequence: TGTGCCAGCAGCTTGCCCGGTGGGACAGGGTCCCACGAGCAGTACTTC.

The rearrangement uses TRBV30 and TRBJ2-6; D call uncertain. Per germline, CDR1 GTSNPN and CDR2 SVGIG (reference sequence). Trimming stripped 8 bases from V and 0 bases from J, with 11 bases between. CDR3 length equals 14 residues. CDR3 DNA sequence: TGTGCCCGCCCGGCCGCCTCTGGGGCCAACGTCCTGACTTTC. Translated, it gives CARPAASGANVLTF.

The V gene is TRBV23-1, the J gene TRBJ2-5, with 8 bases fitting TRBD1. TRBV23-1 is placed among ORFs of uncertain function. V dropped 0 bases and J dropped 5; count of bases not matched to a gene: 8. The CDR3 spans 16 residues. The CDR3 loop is CASSQSKTGDVETQYF. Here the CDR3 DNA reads TGCGCCAGCAGTCAATCGAAGACAGGGGATGTGGAGACCCAGTACTTC.

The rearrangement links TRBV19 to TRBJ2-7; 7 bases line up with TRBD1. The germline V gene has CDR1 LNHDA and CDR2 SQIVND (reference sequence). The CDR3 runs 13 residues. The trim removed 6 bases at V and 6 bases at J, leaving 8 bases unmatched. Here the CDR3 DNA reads TGTGCCAGTAGGCCGGACAGGACGGGCGAGCAGTACTTC. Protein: CASRPDRTGEQYF.

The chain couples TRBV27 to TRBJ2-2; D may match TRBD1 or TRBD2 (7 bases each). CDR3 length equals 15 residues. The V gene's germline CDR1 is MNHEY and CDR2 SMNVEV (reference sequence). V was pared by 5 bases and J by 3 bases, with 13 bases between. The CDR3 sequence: CASSIQGGYTGELFF. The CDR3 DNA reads TGTGCCAGCAGTATTCAGGGGGGGTACACCGGGGAGCTGTTTTTT.

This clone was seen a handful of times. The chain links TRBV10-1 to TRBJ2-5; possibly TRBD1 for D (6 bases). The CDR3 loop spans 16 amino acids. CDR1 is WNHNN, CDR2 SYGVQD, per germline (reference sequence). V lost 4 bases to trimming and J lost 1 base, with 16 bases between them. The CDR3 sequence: CASSGGPGRAQETQYF. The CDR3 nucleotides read TGCGCCAGCAGTGGGGGGCCGGGACGGGCCCAAGAGACCCAGTACTTC.

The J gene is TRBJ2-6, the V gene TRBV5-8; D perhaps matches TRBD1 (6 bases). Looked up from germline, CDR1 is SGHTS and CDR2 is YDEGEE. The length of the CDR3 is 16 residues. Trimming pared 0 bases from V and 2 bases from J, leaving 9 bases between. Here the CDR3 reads CASSLDRVAGANVLTF. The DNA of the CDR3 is TGTGCCAGCAGCTTGGACAGGGTAGCTGGGGCCAACGTCCTGACTTTC.

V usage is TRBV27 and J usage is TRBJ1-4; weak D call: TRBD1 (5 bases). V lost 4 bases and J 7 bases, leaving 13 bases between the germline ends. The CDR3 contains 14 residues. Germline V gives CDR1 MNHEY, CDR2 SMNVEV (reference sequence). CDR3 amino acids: CASSSTVAGEKLFF. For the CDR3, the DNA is TGTGCCAGCAGTTCGACAGTCGCTGGTGAAAAACTGTTTTTT.

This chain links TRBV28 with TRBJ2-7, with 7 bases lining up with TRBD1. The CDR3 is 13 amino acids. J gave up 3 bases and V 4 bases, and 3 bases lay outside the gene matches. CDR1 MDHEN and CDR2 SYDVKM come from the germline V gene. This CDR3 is CASSSYRGYEQYF. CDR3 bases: TGTGCCAGCAGTTCCTACAGGGGCTACGAGCAGTACTTC.

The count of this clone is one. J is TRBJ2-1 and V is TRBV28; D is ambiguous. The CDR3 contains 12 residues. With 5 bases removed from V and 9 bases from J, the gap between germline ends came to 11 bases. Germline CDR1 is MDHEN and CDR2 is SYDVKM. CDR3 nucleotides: TGTGCCAGCAGTCGTCCTCTGGGTGAGCAGTTCTTC. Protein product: CASSRPLGEQFF. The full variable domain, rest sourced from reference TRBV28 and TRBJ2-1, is DVKVTQSSRYLVKRTGEKVFLECVQDMDHENMFWYRQDPGLGLRLIYFSYDVKMKEKGDIPEGYSVSREKKERFSLILESASTNQTSMYLCASSRPLGEQFFGPGTRLTVL.